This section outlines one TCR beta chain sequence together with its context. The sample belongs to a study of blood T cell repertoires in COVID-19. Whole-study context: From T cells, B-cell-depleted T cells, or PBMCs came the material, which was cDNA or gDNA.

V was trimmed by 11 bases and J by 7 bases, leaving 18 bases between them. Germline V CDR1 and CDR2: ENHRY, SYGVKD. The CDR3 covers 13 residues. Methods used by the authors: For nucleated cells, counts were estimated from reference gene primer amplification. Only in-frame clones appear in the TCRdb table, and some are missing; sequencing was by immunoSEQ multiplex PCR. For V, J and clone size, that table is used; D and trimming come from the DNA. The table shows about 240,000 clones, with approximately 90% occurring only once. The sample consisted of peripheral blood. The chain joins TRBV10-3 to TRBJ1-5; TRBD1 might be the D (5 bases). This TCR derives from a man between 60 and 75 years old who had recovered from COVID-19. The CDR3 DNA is TGTGCCTTATCCCCCAGGGTCGGCCAGCCCCAGCATTTT. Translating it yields CALSPRVGQPQHF.